Below, one T cell receptor (beta chain) is given with its context. The record originates from a study of blood T cell repertoires in COVID-19. At the level of the study: Samples representing acute and convalescent COVID-19 were sourced from the United States, Italy and Spain. The cDNA or gDNA used as material had been derived from T cells, B-cell-depleted T cells, or PBMCs.

Source study methods: It was from reference gene primer amplification that nucleated cell counts were estimated. The protocol was immunoSEQ multiplex PCR, while the TCRdb copy is restricted to in-frame clones and leaves out a portion. V and J calls and clone size are those listed in that table; D and trimming were worked out from the DNA. The sample consists of over 15,000 clones, roughly nine tenths of them appearing once. Sequencing used peripheral blood. The TCR originated in a human donor in a cohort sampled during active COVID-19.

CDR3 in amino acids: CASSSYRGSEAFF. Written as DNA, the CDR3 is TGTGCCAGCAGTTCCTACAGGGGATCTGAAGCTTTCTTT. The chain links TRBV28 to TRBJ1-1; 7 bases match TRBD1. With 4 bases clipped from V and 6 bases from J, the junction kept 5 bases outside the gene matches. The CDR3 sequence is 13 residues long. The germline V gene encodes CDR1 MDHEN and CDR2 SYDVKM.